This paragraph reports one T cell receptor (beta chain). There are a few counts of this clone. There is no known antigen for this receptor. Qualities for individual bases were not recorded, and no much larger clone is one base off. Preparation of the library involved the immunoSEQ multiplex PCR assay. RNA was extracted from all samples and reverse transcribed into cDNA, which served as template for TCR sequencing. First-strand cDNA was synthesized with SuperScript III using a 2:1 mix of oligo-dT and random hexamers. A synthetic immune receptor repertoire was used to assess amplification bias, and residual bias was removed computationally. On the study's bioinformatics: After raw reads were preprocessed to remove errors, the CDR3 was defined following IMGT conventions as running from the conserved cysteine to phenylalanine. To get clonality, Shannon entropy was normalized by log2 of the number of productive unique TCRs and the result was subtracted from 1. CD4 or CD8 identity of scalp clones was inferred by cross-referencing scalp TCRbeta sequences with sorted blood CD4 and CD8 repertoires. In its TCRdb copy, this immuneACCESS table keeps in-frame sequences only and misses some clones. Where compared with another copy, unresolved V genes explain less than half of these, and the others have no known cause. V and J calls plus clone size are reproduced from that table; the DNA served to infer D and trimming. For this sample the table gives some 170,000 clones, of which about 48% were detected only once. The ten largest clones add up to more than 10% of the sample.

The intended sense of this specimen's time point label: around 22 weeks on oral tofacitinib. The label giving this sample's treatment or condition can be read as: oral pan-JAK inhibitor, 5-10 mg twice daily. Lesional scalp punch biopsies and peripheral blood were obtained from alopecia areata patients. PBMCs were separated by density centrifugation and stained for CD3, CD4 and CD8, after which CD4+ and CD8+ T cells were sorted on a FACSAria. The sample is drawn from a study of CD8+ T cells in alopecia areata (dated by TCRdb to 2017 to 2018). As for the study more broadly: The treated patients took part in an open-label pilot trial in which moderate-to-severe alopecia areata was treated with oral tofacitinib at 5 to 10 mg twice daily. Patients stayed on tofacitinib for 6 to 18 months and then had 6 months of follow-up off drug so that delayed response and recurrence could be assessed. The SALT score, which quantifies the percentage of affected scalp surface area, was used to measure disease severity in treated patients. To study T cell clonal expansion in alopecia areata, the researchers applied high-throughput TCRbeta sequencing to both the C3H/HeJ mouse model and human patients. Scalp tissue and sorted CD4+ and CD8+ peripheral blood T cells from patchy and totalis/universalis alopecia areata patients and from healthy controls were covered by human TCRbeta sequencing. Biopsies were taken from tofacitinib-treated patients at baseline and again at 4 and 24 weeks into treatment, and several of those patients also had a later scalp biopsy. Scalp clonality was compared among normal scalp (n=4), patchy alopecia areata scalp (n=8), and alopecia totalis/universalis scalp (n=8). RNA was extracted with the PAXgene miRNA kit for fixed scalp, the miRNeasy kit for PBMCs, and the RNeasy kit for mouse skin. TCRbeta CDR3 regions were amplified by immunoSEQ multiplex PCR using 35 Vbeta forward and 13 Jbeta reverse primers.

Study-wide findings and limitations: Because the treated cohort was small and had just a single nonresponder, larger studies are needed to establish links between baseline CD8+ expansion and response. Shared TCR sequences between patients were less evident than in mice, which may be partly attributable to HLA diversity in the patient population. Many expanded lesional clones persisted in scalp and blood during tofacitinib treatment, which may partly explain relapse after stopping treatment. Resident alphabeta T cells in normal human skin are also sequenced, complicating scalp TCR repertoire analysis, unlike mouse skin dominated by gammadelta T cells. Lesional scalp, especially in alopecia totalis/universalis, showed higher clonality and more expanded CD8+ clones than normal scalp, suggesting antigenic drive. Tofacitinib significantly decreased scalp clonality and the number of expanded CD8+ clones among the top 100 scalp clones.

For CDR1 and CDR2, the germline V gene lists SQVTM and ANQGSEA. The trim is 1 base for V and 5 bases for J, with a gap of 15 bases between the germline ends. From the cysteine through the phenylalanine, the CDR3 covers 14 amino acids. The sequence is cut down to CDR3 DNA, 42 bases in frame from base 1. The chain was built from TRBV29-1 and TRBJ2-7, and possibly TRBD1, on 5 matching bases. The input for sequencing was CD8+ T cells sorted from blood, taken at week 24, from a patient treated with tofacitinib. The receptor's source is a human donor with alopecia areata. The CDR3 in this case is CSVEAERGLDEQYF. The DNA is as follows: TGCAGCGTTGAAGCGGAAAGGGGTCTAGACGAGCAGTACTTC.